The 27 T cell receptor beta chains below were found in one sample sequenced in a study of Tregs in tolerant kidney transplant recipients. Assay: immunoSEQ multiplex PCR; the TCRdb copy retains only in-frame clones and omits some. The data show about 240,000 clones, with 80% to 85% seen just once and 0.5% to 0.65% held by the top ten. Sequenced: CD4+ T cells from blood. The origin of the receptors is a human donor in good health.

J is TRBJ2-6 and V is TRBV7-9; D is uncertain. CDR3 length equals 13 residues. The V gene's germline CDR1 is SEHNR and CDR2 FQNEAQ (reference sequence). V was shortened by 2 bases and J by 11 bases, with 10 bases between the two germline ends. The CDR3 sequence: CASSLKGYDVLTF. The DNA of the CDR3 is TGTGCCAGCAGCTTAAAAGGGTATGACGTCCTGACTTTC.

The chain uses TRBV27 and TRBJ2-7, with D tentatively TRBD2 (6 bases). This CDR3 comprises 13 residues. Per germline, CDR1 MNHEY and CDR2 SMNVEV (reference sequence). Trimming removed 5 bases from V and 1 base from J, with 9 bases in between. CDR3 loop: CASSHRESYEQYF. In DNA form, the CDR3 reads TGTGCCAGCAGTCATCGGGAGTCCTACGAGCAGTACTTC.

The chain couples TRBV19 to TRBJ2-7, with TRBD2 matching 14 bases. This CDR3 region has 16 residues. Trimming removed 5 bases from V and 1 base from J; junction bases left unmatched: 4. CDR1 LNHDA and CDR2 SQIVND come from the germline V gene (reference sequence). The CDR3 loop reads CASSDGTSGRSYEQYF. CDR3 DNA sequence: TGTGCCAGTAGTGACGGGACTAGCGGGAGATCCTACGAGCAGTACTTC.

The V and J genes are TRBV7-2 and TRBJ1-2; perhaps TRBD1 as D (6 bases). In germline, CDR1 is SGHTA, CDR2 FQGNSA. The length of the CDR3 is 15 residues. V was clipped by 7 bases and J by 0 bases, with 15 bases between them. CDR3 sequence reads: CASNRGGSANYGYTF. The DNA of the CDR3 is TGTGCCAGCAACCGGGGGGGCTCAGCTAACTATGGCTACACCTTC.

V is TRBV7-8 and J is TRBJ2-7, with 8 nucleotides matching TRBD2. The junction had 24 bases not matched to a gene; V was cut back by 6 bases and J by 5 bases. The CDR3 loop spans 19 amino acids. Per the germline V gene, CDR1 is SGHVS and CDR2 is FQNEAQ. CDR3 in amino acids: CASRKKGLAGDRAVNEQYF. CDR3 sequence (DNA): TGTGCCAGCAGAAAAAAGGGGCTAGCGGGTGACAGAGCGGTGAACGAGCAGTACTTC. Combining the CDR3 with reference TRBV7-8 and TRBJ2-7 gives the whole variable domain GAGVSQSPRYKVAKRGQDVALRCDPISGHVSLFWYQQALGQGPEFLTYFQNEAQLDKSGLPSDRFFAERPEGSVSTLKIQRTQQEDSAVYLCASRKKGLAGDRAVNEQYFGPGTRLTVT.

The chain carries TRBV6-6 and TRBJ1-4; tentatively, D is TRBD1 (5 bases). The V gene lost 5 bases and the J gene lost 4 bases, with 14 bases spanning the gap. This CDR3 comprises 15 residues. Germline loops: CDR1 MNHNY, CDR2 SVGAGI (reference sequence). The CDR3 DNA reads TGTGCCAGCAGTCCCCAGGGAGTGGGTAATGAAAAACTGTTTTTT. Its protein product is CASSPQGVGNEKLFF.

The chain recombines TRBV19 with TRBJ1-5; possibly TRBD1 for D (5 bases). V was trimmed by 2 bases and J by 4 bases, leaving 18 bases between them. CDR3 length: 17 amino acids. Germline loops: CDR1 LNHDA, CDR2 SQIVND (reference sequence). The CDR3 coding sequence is TGTGCCAGTAGTATAAGGGAAGTCCCAGGGAGGAATCAGCCCCAGCATTTT. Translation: CASSIREVPGRNQPQHF. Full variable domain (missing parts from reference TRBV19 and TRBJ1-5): DGGITQSPKYLFRKEGQNVTLSCEQNLNHDAMYWYRQDPGQGLRLIYYSQIVNDFQKGDIAEGYSVSREKKESFPLTVTSAQKNPTAFYLCASSIREVPGRNQPQHFGDGTRLSIL.

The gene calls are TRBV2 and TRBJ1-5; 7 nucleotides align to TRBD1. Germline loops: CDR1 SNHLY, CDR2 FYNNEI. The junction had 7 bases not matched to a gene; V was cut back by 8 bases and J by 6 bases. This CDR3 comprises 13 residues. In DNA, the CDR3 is TGTGCCAGCGTAGTAGGGGGCGGTCAGCCCCAGCATTTT. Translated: CASVVGGGQPQHF.

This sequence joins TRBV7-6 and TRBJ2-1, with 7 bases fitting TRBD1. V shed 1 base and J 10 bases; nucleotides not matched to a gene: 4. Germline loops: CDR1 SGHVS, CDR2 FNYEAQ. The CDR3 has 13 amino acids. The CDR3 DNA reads TGTGCCAGCAGCTTAGACAGGGGTAGCGAGCAGTTCTTC. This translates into CASSLDRGSEQFF.

The CDR3 DNA is TGCGCCAGCAGCTTGGCAAGCTTTCGGGAGACCCAGTACTTC. Translation: CASSLASFRETQYF. The V gene is TRBV5-1, the J gene TRBJ2-5; D gene unclear. Germline CDR1 reads SGHRS; CDR2 reads YFSETQ. The CDR3 contains 14 residues. V gave up 0 bases and J gave up 5 bases, with 11 bases separating them.

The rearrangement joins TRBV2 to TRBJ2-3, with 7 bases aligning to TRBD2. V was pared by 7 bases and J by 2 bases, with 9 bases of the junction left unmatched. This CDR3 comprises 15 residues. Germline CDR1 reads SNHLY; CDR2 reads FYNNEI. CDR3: CASTRTRTFTDTQYF. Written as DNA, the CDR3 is TGTGCCAGCACCCGGACTAGAACTTTCACAGATACGCAGTATTTT.

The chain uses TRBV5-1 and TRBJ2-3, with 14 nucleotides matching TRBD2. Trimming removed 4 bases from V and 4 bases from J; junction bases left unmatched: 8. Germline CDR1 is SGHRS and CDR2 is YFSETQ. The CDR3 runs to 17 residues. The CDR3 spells CASSTNPGLAGADTQYF. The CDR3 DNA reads TGCGCCAGCAGCACTAACCCGGGACTAGCGGGGGCAGATACGCAGTATTTT.

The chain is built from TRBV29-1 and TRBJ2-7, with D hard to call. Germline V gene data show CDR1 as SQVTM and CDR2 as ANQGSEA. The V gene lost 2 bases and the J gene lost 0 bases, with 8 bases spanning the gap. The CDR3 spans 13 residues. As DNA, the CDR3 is TGCAGCGTTGAATGGGCCCACTCCTACGAGCAGTACTTC. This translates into CSVEWAHSYEQYF.

DNA for the CDR3: TGTGCCAGCAGCTTAGTGGCTAGCGCCCAGCAGTATTTT. Translated, it gives CASSLVASAQQYF. The rearrangement joins TRBV7-2 to TRBJ2-3; TRBD2 is a possible D gene (6 bases). This CDR3 has 13 residues. Germline CDR1 is SGHTA and CDR2 is FQGNSA. Trimming stripped 1 base from V and 11 bases from J, with 13 bases between.

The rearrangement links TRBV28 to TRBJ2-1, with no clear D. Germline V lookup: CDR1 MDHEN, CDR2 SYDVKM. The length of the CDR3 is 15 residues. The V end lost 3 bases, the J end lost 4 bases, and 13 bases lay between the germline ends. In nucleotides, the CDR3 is TGTGCCAGCAGTTTTTCGAATAACCTATACAATGAGCAGTTCTTC. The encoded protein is CASSFSNNLYNEQFF.

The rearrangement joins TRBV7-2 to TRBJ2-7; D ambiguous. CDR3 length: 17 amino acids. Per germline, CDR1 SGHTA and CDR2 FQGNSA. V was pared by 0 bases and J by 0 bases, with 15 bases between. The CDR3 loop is CASSLAQVVWSSYEQYF. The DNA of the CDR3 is TGTGCCAGCAGCTTAGCGCAGGTTGTCTGGAGCTCCTACGAGCAGTACTTC.

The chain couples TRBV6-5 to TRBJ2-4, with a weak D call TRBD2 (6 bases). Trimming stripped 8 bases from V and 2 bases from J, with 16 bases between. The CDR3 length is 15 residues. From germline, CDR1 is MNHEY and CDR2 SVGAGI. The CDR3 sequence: CASAISGLTKNIQYF. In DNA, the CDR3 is TGTGCCAGCGCGATCTCGGGACTGACCAAAAACATTCAGTACTTC.

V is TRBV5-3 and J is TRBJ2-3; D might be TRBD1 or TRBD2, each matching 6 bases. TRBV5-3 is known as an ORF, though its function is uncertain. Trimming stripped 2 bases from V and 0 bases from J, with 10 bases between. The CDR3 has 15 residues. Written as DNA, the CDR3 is TGTGCCAGAAGCTTAACAGGGACTAGCACAGATACGCAGTATTTT. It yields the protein CARSLTGTSTDTQYF.

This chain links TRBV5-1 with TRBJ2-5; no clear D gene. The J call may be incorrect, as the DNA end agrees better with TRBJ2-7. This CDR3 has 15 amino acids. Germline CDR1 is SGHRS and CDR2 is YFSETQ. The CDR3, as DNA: TGCGCCAGCAGTTTCGTTTCAGACCTTCCCAACGAGCAGTACTTC. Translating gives CASSFVSDLPNEQYF.

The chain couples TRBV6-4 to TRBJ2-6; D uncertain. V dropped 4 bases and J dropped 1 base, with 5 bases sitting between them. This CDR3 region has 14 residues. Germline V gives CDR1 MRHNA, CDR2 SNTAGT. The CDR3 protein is CASSVRSGANVLTF. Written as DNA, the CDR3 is TGTGCCAGCAGTGTTAGATCTGGGGCCAACGTCCTGACTTTC.

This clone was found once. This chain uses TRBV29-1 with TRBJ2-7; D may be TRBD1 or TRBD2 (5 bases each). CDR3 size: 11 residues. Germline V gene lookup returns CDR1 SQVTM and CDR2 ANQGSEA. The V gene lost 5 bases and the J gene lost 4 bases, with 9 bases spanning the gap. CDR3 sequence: CSVFWGYEQYF. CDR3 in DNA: TGCAGCGTTTTCTGGGGGTACGAGCAGTACTTC.

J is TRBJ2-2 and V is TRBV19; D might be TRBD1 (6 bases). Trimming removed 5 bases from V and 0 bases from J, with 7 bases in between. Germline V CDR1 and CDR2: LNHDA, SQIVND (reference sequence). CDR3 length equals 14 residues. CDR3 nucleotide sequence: TGTGCCAGTAGTGGGACACCGAACACCGGGGAGCTGTTTTTT. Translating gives CASSGTPNTGELFF.

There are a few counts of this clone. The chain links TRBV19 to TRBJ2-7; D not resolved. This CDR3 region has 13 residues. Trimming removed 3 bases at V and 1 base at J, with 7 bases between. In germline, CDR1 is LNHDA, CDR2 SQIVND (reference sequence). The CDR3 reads CASSIYTSYEQYF. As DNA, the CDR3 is TGTGCCAGTAGTATCTACACTTCCTACGAGCAGTACTTC.

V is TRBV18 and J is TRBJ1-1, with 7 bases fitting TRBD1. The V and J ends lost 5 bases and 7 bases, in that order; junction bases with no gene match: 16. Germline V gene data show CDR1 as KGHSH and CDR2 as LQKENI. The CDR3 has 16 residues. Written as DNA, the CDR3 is TGTGCCAGCTCAATCACGGTACCCGGGACAGCATATGAAGCTTTCTTT. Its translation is CASSITVPGTAYEAFF.

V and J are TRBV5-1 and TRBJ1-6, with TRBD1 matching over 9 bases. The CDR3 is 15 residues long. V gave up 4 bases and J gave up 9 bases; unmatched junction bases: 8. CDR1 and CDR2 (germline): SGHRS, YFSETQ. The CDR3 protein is CASSPGTGWSSPLHF. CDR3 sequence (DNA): TGCGCCAGCAGCCCTGGGACAGGGTGGAGTTCACCCCTCCACTTT.

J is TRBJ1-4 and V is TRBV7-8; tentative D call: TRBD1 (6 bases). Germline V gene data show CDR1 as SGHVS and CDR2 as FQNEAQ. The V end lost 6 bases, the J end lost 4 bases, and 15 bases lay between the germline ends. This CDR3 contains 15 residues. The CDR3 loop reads CASRNPGQNNEKLFF. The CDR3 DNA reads TGTGCCAGCAGAAATCCGGGACAAAATAATGAAAAACTGTTTTTT.

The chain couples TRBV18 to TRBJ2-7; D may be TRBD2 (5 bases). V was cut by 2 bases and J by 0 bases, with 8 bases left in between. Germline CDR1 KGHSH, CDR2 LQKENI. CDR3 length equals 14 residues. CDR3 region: CASSPGRGSYEQYF. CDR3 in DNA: TGTGCCAGCTCACCAGGGAGAGGCTCCTACGAGCAGTACTTC.